This passage covers 15 T cell receptor beta chains from one sample sequenced in a study of T cell changes during pregnancy in multiple sclerosis. Only in-frame clones appear in the TCRdb table, and some are missing; sequencing was by immunoSEQ multiplex PCR. The sample includes about 81,000 clones, approximately 94% of them seen just once. The sample here was peripheral blood, taken in the third trimester of pregnancy. These receptors originate from a female donor with multiple sclerosis, enrolled in a pregnancy study.

V usage is TRBV27 and J usage is TRBJ2-3; TRBD2 matches 11 bases. The germline gives CDR1 MNHEY, CDR2 SMNVEV (reference sequence). This CDR3 spans 16 amino acids. Unmatched junction bases numbered 5, after V lost 2 bases and J lost 4 bases. CDR3 loop: CASSLILAGGPDTQYF. CDR3 DNA: TGTGCCAGCAGTTTAATCCTAGCGGGGGGCCCAGATACGCAGTATTTT.

This clone showed up just once. The V call is TRBV6-6, the J call TRBJ2-7, with D possibly matching TRBD1 (6 bases). Trimming shortened V by 3 bases and J by 6 bases, and 12 bases separated the two germline ends. Germline CDR1 reads MNHNY; CDR2 reads SVGAGI (reference sequence). This CDR3 comprises 13 residues. DNA of the CDR3: TGTGCCAGCAGTTATGTTGGGGGCGTCGAGCAGTACTTC. Encoded protein: CASSYVGGVEQYF.

The chain uses TRBV7-9 and TRBJ2-1, with D tentatively TRBD1 (6 bases). Trimming removed 5 bases at V and 7 bases at J, with 15 bases between. Germline assignment: CDR1 SEHNR and CDR2 FQNEAQ (reference sequence). This CDR3 is 14 amino acids long. CDR3 coding DNA: TGTGCCAGCAGCGACCGGGACAAGGAAAATGAGCAGTTCTTC. Translation gives CASSDRDKENEQFF.

The chain carries TRBV2 and TRBJ1-5; 7 bases line up with TRBD1. Per the germline V gene, CDR1 is SNHLY and CDR2 is FYNNEI. The CDR3 consists of 14 residues. With 7 bases clipped from V and 4 bases from J, the junction kept 7 bases outside the gene matches. The chain's CDR3 is CASNTGQTNQPQHF. CDR3 DNA: TGTGCCAGCAATACGGGACAGACGAATCAGCCCCAGCATTTT. Variable domain in full (rest from reference TRBV2 and TRBJ1-5): EPEVTQTPSHQVTQMGQEVILRCVPISNHLYFYWYRQILGQKVEFLVSFYNNEISEKSEIFDDQFSVERPDGSNFTLKIRSTKLEDSAMYFCASNTGQTNQPQHFGDGTRLSIL.

The chain is built from TRBV2 and TRBJ1-4; D is perhaps TRBD1 (6 bases). This CDR3 is 14 amino acids long. The germline gives CDR1 SNHLY, CDR2 FYNNEI. V shed 6 bases and J shed 4 bases, with 12 bases lying between them. DNA of the CDR3: TGTGCCAGCAGGGTTGACAGGCATAATGAAAAACTGTTTTTT. It specifies CASRVDRHNEKLFF.

This clone was recorded once. V gene TRBV2 combines with J gene TRBJ1-4; no reliable D call. Germline CDR1 and CDR2: SNHLY and FYNNEI. Trimming left V 2 bases short and J 0 bases short, with 13 bases between. CDR3 length equals 17 residues. CDR3 in DNA: TGTGCCAGCAGTGAATACGGGAAACTGTCAACTAATGAAAAACTGTTTTTT. This gives the protein CASSEYGKLSTNEKLFF. The full variable domain, with the rest looked up from reference TRBV2 and TRBJ1-4, is EPEVTQTPSHQVTQMGQEVILRCVPISNHLYFYWYRQILGQKVEFLVSFYNNEISEKSEIFDDQFSVERPDGSNFTLKIRSTKLEDSAMYFCASSEYGKLSTNEKLFFGSGTQLSVL.

This chain uses TRBV10-3 with TRBJ2-2; maybe TRBD2 (7 bases). The CDR3 has 16 amino acids. Looked up from germline, CDR1 is ENHRY and CDR2 is SYGVKD. The germline V and J ends were trimmed by 10 bases and 1 base, with 19 bases remaining between them. CDR3 residues: CATVPSGGLNTGELFF. As DNA, the CDR3 is TGTGCCACCGTACCCTCGGGGGGCCTGAACACCGGGGAGCTGTTTTTT.

Concerning this clone itself: The same CDR3 arises from other DNA sequences in this sample as well. V and J are TRBV18 and TRBJ2-1, with D unresolved. CDR1 and CDR2 from the germline V gene are KGHSH and LQKENI. The V end was cut by 3 bases, the J end by 9 bases, with 6 bases between. This CDR3 comprises 11 residues. DNA for the CDR3: TGTGCCAGCTCACCCGGCGGTGAGCAGTTCTTC. Amino acid sequence: CASSPGGEQFF.

This clone was detected once. This CDR3 reads CASSTDGGGSGELFF. The CDR3, as DNA: TGCGCCAGCAGCACGGACGGGGGGGGATCCGGGGAGCTGTTTTTT. The chain couples TRBV5-1 to TRBJ2-2; TRBD2 matches 8 bases. The CDR3 consists of 15 residues. Looked up from germline, CDR1 is SGHRS and CDR2 is YFSETQ. Trimming removed 4 bases from V and 6 bases from J; junction bases left unmatched: 8.

This chain links TRBV12-2 with TRBJ2-7; TRBD1, the D gene given by the table, was not confirmed from the DNA. TRBV12-2 constitutes a pseudogene. The CDR3 totals 14 residues. CDR3 nucleotide sequence: TGTGCAAGTCGCTTAGGACAGGGCTCCCACGAGCAGTACTTC. Its translation: CASRLGQGSHEQYF.

The V call is TRBV29-1, the J call TRBJ1-1, with TRBD1 matching over 9 bases. The CDR3 length is 12 residues. The V gene's germline CDR1 is SQVTM and CDR2 ANQGSEA. V lost 6 bases and J lost 4; bases outside the gene matches: 3. The DNA of the CDR3 is TGCAGCGTCAGACAGGGGGGCACTGAAGCTTTCTTT. Its translation is CSVRQGGTEAFF.

The rearrangement joins TRBV9 to TRBJ1-1, with a possible D match to TRBD1 (5 bases). Germline values: CDR1 SGDLS, CDR2 YYNGEE. Trimming left V 4 bases short and J 4 bases short, with 14 bases between. The CDR3 contains 14 residues. This CDR3 reads CASSYVGGGTEAFF. CDR3 nucleotides: TGTGCCAGCAGCTACGTCGGGGGGGGCACTGAAGCTTTCTTT.

The CDR3 protein is CASSLLEGAYEKLFF. In DNA, the CDR3 is TGTGCCAGCAGCTTGTTGGAGGGGGCGTATGAAAAACTGTTTTTT. The rearrangement uses TRBV5-6 and TRBJ1-4, with 7 nucleotides matching TRBD1. With V trimmed by 1 base and J by 6 bases, 6 bases remained unmatched. The CDR3 consists of 15 residues. Germline V lookup: CDR1 SGHDT, CDR2 YYEEEE.

The chain carries TRBV19 and TRBJ1-6; unclear D gene. The germline CDR1 and CDR2 sequences are LNHDA and SQIVND (reference sequence). This CDR3 region has 18 residues. Trimming shortened V by 6 bases and J by 0 bases, and 18 bases separated the two germline ends. The CDR3 sequence: CASSPSQAGISYNSPLHF. The CDR3 nucleotides read TGTGCCAGTAGCCCCTCCCAGGCGGGAATCTCCTATAATTCACCCCTCCACTTT.

This sequence joins TRBV6-9 and TRBJ1-1; tentatively, D is TRBD1 (6 bases). CDR1 MNHGY and CDR2 SVAAGI come from the germline V gene. With 10 bases removed from V and 4 bases from J, the gap between germline ends came to 22 bases. The length of the CDR3 is 15 residues. The CDR3 DNA follows: TGTGCCACCAAGACAAAACAGGGCGGCGGCACTGAAGCTTTCTTT. Translating gives CATKTKQGGGTEAFF.